This T cell receptor (beta chain) was recorded in a study of a mutant IDH1 vaccine in newly diagnosed glioma. In the study overall: Patients' prior therapy spanned radiotherapy, temozolomide, or both; most underwent both. Study-level results: Evidence of vaccine-induced immune responses was documented in 80% to 95% of patients.

TCRdb's copy holds only in-frame clones and misses some; the assay was immunoSEQ multiplex PCR. The sample shows 50,000 to 65,000 clones, roughly nine tenths of them seen only once. A word on this clone: Its antigen is as yet unknown.

The time point is: week 11, during vaccination. The vaccine gave 300 ug of a 20-mer mutant IDH1 peptide subcutaneously per dose. The specimen comprised PBMCs, sampled from a glioma patient whose treatment included an IDH1 peptide vaccine. The sequence came from a middle-aged man with glioma.

The DNA of the CDR3 is TGCGCCAGCAGCGATGGAGACCATAACTATGGCTACACCTTC. Translation: CASSDGDHNYGYTF. The chain couples TRBV5-1 to TRBJ1-2; D is unclear. The CDR3 is made up of 14 amino acids. The germline CDR1 and CDR2 sequences are SGHRS and YFSETQ. The V gene lost 4 bases and the J gene lost 1 base, with 11 bases spanning the gap.